One and the same sample provided the 2 T cell receptor beta chains below, sequenced in a study of T cell changes during pregnancy in multiple sclerosis (dated by TCRdb to about 2019). Library prep was done by the immunoSEQ multiplex PCR assay. Not all clones reach the TCRdb copy of this immuneACCESS table, which keeps in-frame sequences only. Checked studies attribute under half of the gap to unresolved V genes and leave the rest unexplained. For this sample there are approximately 89,000 clones; roughly 93% appear just once. About 0.78% of the sample rests with the top ten. The sequencing used peripheral blood, collected in the third trimester of pregnancy. The receptors derive from a female donor with multiple sclerosis, enrolled in a pregnancy study.

The chain carries TRBV5-1 and TRBJ1-4, with D unresolved. Between the trimmed V and J ends, which lost 0 bases and 6 bases, there was a span of 15 bases. This CDR3 is built from 16 residues. Germline V CDR1 and CDR2: SGHRS, YFSETQ. CDR3 residues: CASSLAGVSGYEKLFF. As DNA, the CDR3 is TGCGCCAGCAGCTTGGCCGGGGTTTCAGGATATGAAAAACTGTTTTTT. The full variable domain, rest sourced from reference TRBV5-1 and TRBJ1-4, is KAGVTQTPRYLIKTRGQQVTLSCSPISGHRSVSWYQQTPGQGLQFLFEYFSETQRNKGNFPGRFSGRQFSNSRSEMNVSTLELGDSALYLCASSLAGVSGYEKLFFGSGTQLSVL.

The gene calls are TRBV9 and TRBJ2-3; D is undetermined. The V gene lost 1 base and the J gene lost 0 bases, with 6 bases spanning the gap. Germline lookup yields CDR1 SGDLS and CDR2 YYNGEE. The CDR3 is 14 amino acids. The CDR3 bases are TGTGCCAGCAGCGTAACCGGGAGCACAGATACGCAGTATTTT. Its translation is CASSVTGSTDTQYF. The variable domain in full, with the rest retrieved from reference TRBV9 and TRBJ2-3, is DSGVTQTPKHLITATGQRVTLRCSPRSGDLSVYWYQQSLDQGLQFLIQYYNGEERAKGNILERFSAQQFPDLHSELNLSSLELGDSALYFCASSVTGSTDTQYFGPGTRLTVL.